This is a list of T cell receptor beta chains from one sample in a study of regulatory T cells in long-lasting Graves disease. TCRdb independently ran MiXCR on the multiplex PCR reads; one entry per CDR3 protein. The sample yields 400,000 to 500,000 distinct CDR3 sequences, less than 25% seen once. The source was peripheral blood mononuclear cells (PBMCs), collected when the disease was refractory, from a patient treated with antithyroid drugs. The receptors come from a female donor with Graves disease. Both conserved end residues are part of each CDR3. A D gene is named only where the DNA matches it firmly. Clone size is stated in some rows and not others, as once, few, many or a class when expanded.

clone_size	d_call	v_call	j_call	cdr3_length	cdr3_aa	cdr3_nt
-	TRBD2	TRBV6-1	TRBJ2-7	15	CASSLSGSPSYEQYF	TGTGCCAGCAGTCTTAGCGGGAGCCCCTCCTACGAGCAGTACTTC
-	TRBD2	TRBV28	TRBJ2-1	17	CASKALEASGRDDEQFF	TGTGCCAGCAAAGCCTTAGAGGCTAGCGGGAGGGACGATGAGCAGTTCTTC
-	TRBD2	TRBV4-2	TRBJ2-7	14	CASSQAGGYNEQYF	TGTGCCAGCAGCCAAGCGGGAGGGTATAACGAGCAGTACTTC
-	-	TRBV5-1	TRBJ1-2	15	CASSLLGSYNYGYTF	TGCGCCAGCAGCTTGCTTGGTTCCTACAACTATGGCTACACCTTC
many	-	TRBV30	TRBJ2-7	13	CAWSGGTPAQQYF	TGTGCCTGGAGTGGGGGGACTCCCGCGCAGCAGTACTTC
-	-	TRBV7-8	TRBJ2-1	16	CASSGSAHPSYNEQFF	TGTGCCAGCAGCGGCAGCGCCCACCCCTCCTACAATGAGCAGTTCTTC
few	-	TRBV10-3	TRBJ1-5	14	CAISEYSSNQPQHF	TGTGCCATCAGTGAGTATAGTAGCAATCAGCCCCAGCATTTT
once	-	TRBV5-1	TRBJ2-3	17	CASSLGRGTASADTQYF	TGCGCCAGCAGCTTGGGCAGGGGGACGGCTAGCGCAGATACGCAGTATTTT
many	-	TRBV11-2	TRBJ2-7	15	CASSLAPADIYEQYF	TGTGCCAGCAGCTTAGCCCCCGCGGATATCTACGAGCAGTACTTC
many	-	TRBV6-5	TRBJ1-1	14	CASSYEEMNTEAFF	TGTGCCAGCAGTTACGAGGAGATGAACACTGAAGCTTTCTTT
-	TRBD2	TRBV4-3	TRBJ2-7	16	CASSQGLAGGTYEQYF	TGCGCCAGCAGCCAGGGACTAGCGGGAGGAACCTACGAGCAGTACTTC
many	TRBD2	TRBV27	TRBJ2-7	16	CASSYRTSGISYEQYF	TGTGCCAGCAGTTACAGGACTAGCGGGATCTCCTACGAGCAGTACTTC
-	TRBD2	TRBV6-4	TRBJ2-3	13	CASSDGRDYLWYF	TGTGCCAGCAGCGACGGCCGGGACTATCTCTGGTATTTT
-	-	TRBV7-2	TRBJ2-5	14	CASSPQEPQETQYF	TGTGCCAGCAGCCCGCAAGAACCACAAGAGACCCAGTACTTC
many	-	TRBV6-5	TRBJ2-5	13	CASSYYVAQTQYF	TGTGCCAGCAGTTACTACGTGGCCCAGACCCAGTACTTC
few	-	TRBV5-1	TRBJ1-1	14	CASCYRHMNTEAFF	TGCGCCAGCTGCTACCGTCACATGAACACTGAAGCTTTCTTT
many	-	TRBV2	TRBJ2-7	14	CASEEASGSYEQYF	TGTGCCAGCGAAGAGGCGAGCGGCAGCTACGAGCAGTACTTC
few	-	TRBV29-1	TRBJ1-2	13	CSVETGAGRGYTF	TGCAGCGTTGAAACGGGGGCAGGGAGAGGCTACACCTTC
many	TRBD1	TRBV10-3	TRBJ1-2	14	CAIRGQLNLYGYTF	TGTGCCATCAGGGGACAGCTTAACTTATATGGCTACACCTTC
many	TRBD2	TRBV27	TRBJ2-7	16	CASSPSRLAGAYEQYF	TGTGCCAGCAGTCCATCGAGACTAGCGGGAGCCTACGAGCAGTACTTC
-	TRBD1	TRBV3-1	TRBJ1-1	16	CASSHAGTGNLIEAFF	TGTGCCAGCAGCCACGCCGGGACAGGGAATCTTATTGAGGCTTTCTTT
many	TRBD2	TRBV6-1	TRBJ2-5	14	CASSPGTSGRVQYF	TGTGCCAGCAGCCCCGGGACTAGCGGGAGGGTGCAGTACTTC
few	-	TRBV30	TRBJ1-2	14	CAWSGARGWSGYTF	TGTGCCTGGAGTGGCGCCAGGGGCTGGAGTGGCTACACCTTC
few	TRBD1	TRBV28	TRBJ1-3	15	CASTRGGPLGNTIYF	TGTGCCAGCACCAGGGGGGGTCCACTTGGAAACACCATATATTTT
many	-	TRBV28	TRBJ1-5	15	CASSLDRYSNQPQHF	TGTGCCAGCAGTTTGGACCGTTATAGCAATCAGCCCCAGCATTTT
-	-	TRBV3-1	TRBJ1-6	13	CASSYDGGPPLHF	TGTGCCAGCAGCTATGATGGTGGTCCACCCCTCCACTTT
many	-	TRBV20-1	TRBJ1-1	11	CSAHRNTEAFF	TGCAGTGCTCATAGGAACACTGAAGCTTTCTTT
many	-	TRBV27	TRBJ1-1	15	CASNLSGDGNTEAFF	TGTGCCAGCAACTTAAGTGGAGATGGGAACACTGAAGCTTTCTTT
-	-	TRBV7-3	TRBJ2-3	17	CASSLGPGFLNTDTQYF	TGTGCCAGCAGCTTGGGCCCGGGCTTTTTAAACACAGATACGCAGTATTTT
many	-	TRBV2	TRBJ1-1	13	CASSPDRATEAFF	TGTGCCAGCAGTCCAGATAGAGCCACTGAAGCTTTCTTT
many	TRBD1	TRBV6-1	TRBJ2-5	14	CASSRPGQQETQYF	TGTGCCAGCAGCAGACCGGGACAGCAAGAGACCCAGTACTTC
many	TRBD1	TRBV10-1	TRBJ2-7	13	CATSLTGAYEQYF	TGCGCCACCTCCCTGACAGGGGCCTACGAGCAGTACTTC
few	TRBD1	TRBV2	TRBJ2-7	16	CASTGGARTGTYEQYF	TGTGCCAGCACCGGGGGTGCCCGGACAGGGACCTACGAGCAGTACTTC
many	-	TRBV3-1	TRBJ1-2	16	CASSQDRVGANYGYTF	TGTGCCAGCAGCCAAGACAGGGTAGGAGCTAACTATGGCTACACCTTC
few	TRBD1	TRBV20-1	TRBJ2-4	16	CSASRDRGRTKNIQYF	TGCAGTGCTTCGAGGGACAGGGGTCGAACCAAAAACATTCAGTACTTC
-	-	TRBV7-9	TRBJ2-7	15	CARSRRGGSSYEQYF	TGTGCCCGCAGCCGCCGTGGGGGGAGCTCCTACGAGCAGTACTTC
few	-	TRBV19	TRBJ2-7	14	CASSMFTSPYEQYF	TGTGCCAGTAGTATGTTCACGAGCCCCTACGAGCAGTACTTC
-	-	TRBV18	TRBJ1-6	12	CASSPKHSPLHF	TGTGCCAGCTCACCGAAGCATTCACCCCTCCACTTT
many	-	TRBV28	TRBJ2-4	15	CASSPGLGDWNIQYF	TGTGCCAGCAGTCCTGGGTTGGGGGATTGGAACATTCAGTACTTC
many	-	TRBV12-3/TRBV12-4	TRBJ1-2	13	CASSPWTAYGYTF	TGTGCCAGCAGTCCCTGGACAGCCTATGGCTACACCTTC
many	TRBD1	TRBV28	TRBJ1-2	13	CASSRQGHYGYTF	TGTGCCAGCAGCCGACAGGGGCACTATGGCTACACCTTC
-	-	TRBV2	TRBJ2-2	14	CASSLISGTGELFF	TGTGCCAGCAGCTTAATCTCGGGAACCGGGGAGCTGTTTTTT
many	-	TRBV2	TRBJ1-5	16	CASSAGLRIGNQPQHF	TGTGCCAGCAGTGCCGGCCTACGGATAGGCAATCAGCCCCAGCATTTT
-	TRBD2	TRBV28	TRBJ2-3	16	CASSRMTSGRTDTQYF	TGTGCCAGCAGTCGGATGACTAGCGGGCGAACAGATACGCAGTATTTT
few	TRBD1	TRBV7-9	TRBJ2-5	16	CASSLEGAKWGETQYF	TGTGCCAGCAGCTTAGAGGGGGCCAAATGGGGAGAGACCCAGTACTTC
few	TRBD1	TRBV5-1	TRBJ1-3	16	CASSASGTGAGNTIYF	TGCGCCAGCAGCGCCTCCGGGACAGGGGCTGGAAACACCATATATTTT
many	-	TRBV27	TRBJ1-2	13	CASSLSGNYGYTF	TGTGCCAGCAGCTTATCCGGGAACTATGGCTACACCTTC
-	-	TRBV6-1	TRBJ2-1	13	CASSGWAVFGQFF	TGTGCCAGCAGTGGATGGGCGGTTTTTGGTCAGTTCTTC
-	-	TRBV12-3/TRBV12-4	TRBJ2-7	12	CASSLSVGEQYF	TGTGCCAGCAGTTTGTCGGTTGGCGAGCAGTACTTC
-	TRBD2	TRBV7-2	TRBJ2-7	18	CASSLGFSQRDYSYEQYF	TGTGCCAGCAGCTTAGGTTTTTCCCAGCGGGATTATTCCTACGAGCAGTACTTC
many	-	TRBV28	TRBJ2-2	16	CASSPAGGQGTGELFF	TGTGCCAGCAGTCCTGCCGGGGGGCAGGGGACCGGGGAGCTGTTTTTT
few	-	TRBV5-1	TRBJ2-7	13	CASSLRQADEQYF	TGCGCCAGCAGCTTGAGACAGGCCGACGAGCAGTACTTC